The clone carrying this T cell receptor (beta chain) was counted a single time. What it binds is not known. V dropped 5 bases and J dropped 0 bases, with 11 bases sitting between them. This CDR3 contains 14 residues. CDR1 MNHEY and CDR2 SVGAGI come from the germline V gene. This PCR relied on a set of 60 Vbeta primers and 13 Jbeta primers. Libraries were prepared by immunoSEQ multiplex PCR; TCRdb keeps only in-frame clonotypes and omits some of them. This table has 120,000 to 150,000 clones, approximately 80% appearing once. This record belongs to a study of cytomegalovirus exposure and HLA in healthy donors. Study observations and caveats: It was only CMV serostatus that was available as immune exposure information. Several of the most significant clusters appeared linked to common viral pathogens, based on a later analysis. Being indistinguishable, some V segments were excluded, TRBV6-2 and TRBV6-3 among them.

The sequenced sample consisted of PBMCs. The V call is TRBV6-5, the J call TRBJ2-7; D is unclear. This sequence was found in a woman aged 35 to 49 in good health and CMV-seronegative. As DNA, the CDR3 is TGTGCCAGCAGTCGAGAGGTCAGCTCCTACGAGCAGTACTTC. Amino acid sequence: CASSREVSSYEQYF.